What follows are 24 T cell receptor beta chains derived from one specimen sequenced in a study of shared clonotypes between healthy human individuals. Naive CD8 isolation took CD45RO-negative cells positively selected for CCR7 and excluded terminally differentiated effector memory CD45RA+ cells. This table comes from immunoSEQ multiplex PCR, and its TCRdb copy is limited to in-frame clones, with some not included. The profile shows roughly 2 million clones, about 95% of them singletons. Material for sequencing was naive CD8+ T cells sorted from blood. These receptors were collected from a man younger than 35 in good health.

V gene TRBV4-3 combines with J gene TRBJ2-1; TRBD2 aligns across 14 bases. The germline CDR1 and CDR2 sequences are LGHNA and YSLEER. This CDR3 spans 19 amino acids. V shed 0 bases and J 4 bases; nucleotides not matched to a gene: 8. The CDR3 coding sequence is TGCGCCAGCAGCCAAGAGGGACTAGCGGGAGTTGAATCTTACAATGAGCAGTTCTTC. Translation gives CASSQEGLAGVESYNEQFF.

This sequence joins TRBV7-2 and TRBJ1-5; TRBD1 matches 9 bases. Trimming took 2 bases from V and 6 from J; bases not matched to a gene: 5. This CDR3 spans 15 amino acids. CDR1 is SGHTA, CDR2 FQGNSA, per germline. The CDR3 nucleotides read TGTGCCAGCAGCTTACTACAGGGGGCTATTCAGCCCCAGCATTTT. The encoded protein is CASSLLQGAIQPQHF.

V usage is TRBV19 and J usage is TRBJ2-7; 7 nucleotides match TRBD2. The V segment lost 5 bases and the J segment 2 bases; nucleotides outside the gene matches: 3. Germline CDR1 LNHDA, CDR2 SQIVND (reference sequence). The CDR3 loop spans 13 amino acids. CDR3 DNA: TGTGCCAGTAGTGGGGGGGTCCCCTACGAGCAGTACTTC. Amino acids: CASSGGVPYEQYF.

This chain's CDR3 is CASSIDLETNRFF. CDR3 nucleotides: TGTGCCAGTAGTATAGATCTGGAGACAAATCGGTTCTTC. The chain carries TRBV19 and TRBJ2-1; D call uncertain. Germline V gene lookup returns CDR1 LNHDA and CDR2 SQIVND (reference sequence). The V and J ends lost 0 bases and 15 bases respectively, with 15 bases between them. This CDR3 comprises 13 residues. The full variable domain, completed using reference TRBV19 and TRBJ2-1, is DGGITQSPKYLFRKEGQNVTLSCEQNLNHDAMYWYRQDPGQGLRLIYYSQIVNDFQKGDIAEGYSVSREKKESFPLTVTSAQKNPTAFYLCASSIDLETNRFFGPGTRLTVL.

As regards this clone: At the DNA level, this CDR3 is encoded by other sequences in the same sample as well. The V call is TRBV28, the J call TRBJ1-2; tentative D call: TRBD1 (5 bases). The CDR3 has 11 residues. The V and J ends lost 6 bases and 8 bases respectively, with 10 bases between them. Germline assignment: CDR1 MDHEN and CDR2 SYDVKM. CDR3 residues: CASSLGVGYTF. CDR3 in DNA: TGTGCCAGCAGCCTAGGGGTGGGCTACACCTTC.

The chain employs TRBV6-5 and TRBJ1-1; no reliable D call. CDR1 MNHEY and CDR2 SVGAGI come from the germline V gene. The CDR3 is made up of 13 amino acids. Trimming cost V 2 bases and J 5 bases, with 9 bases left between them. CDR3 coding DNA: TGTGCCAGCAGTTACGGTAGGGTAACTGAAGCTTTCTTT. It encodes CASSYGRVTEAFF.

The rearrangement joins TRBV27 to TRBJ2-1; maybe TRBD2 (5 bases). The germline gives CDR1 MNHEY, CDR2 SMNVEV (reference sequence). The CDR3 runs 16 residues. The ends were cut back, 5 bases at V and 3 bases at J, with 17 bases in the middle. The CDR3, as DNA: TGTGCCAGCAGTCAAGCCGAGCCGGGATTCTACAATGAGCAGTTCTTC. This encodes CASSQAEPGFYNEQFF.

The J gene is TRBJ2-5, the V gene TRBV5-6, with D possibly TRBD2 on 5 matching bases. Per the germline V gene, CDR1 is SGHDT and CDR2 is YYEEEE. There are 14 residues in the CDR3. V was shortened by 4 bases and J by 4 bases, with 14 bases between the two germline ends. The CDR3: CASSPNEGGETQYF. Written as DNA, the CDR3 is TGTGCCAGCAGCCCCAATGAGGGTGGAGAGACCCAGTACTTC.

The chain joins TRBV9 to TRBJ1-4; the D gene is possibly TRBD1 (6 bases). The germline V and J ends were trimmed by 4 bases and 5 bases, with 15 bases remaining between them. This CDR3 has 15 residues. Germline CDR1 and CDR2: SGDLS and YYNGEE. The DNA of the CDR3 is TGTGCCAGCAGCCTGGAGGGGGGCCCAAATGAAAAACTGTTTTTT. Translating gives CASSLEGGPNEKLFF.

This sequence joins TRBV6-6 and TRBJ2-7; TRBD1 is a possible D gene (6 bases). The CDR3 extends over 16 amino acids. V lost 0 bases, J lost 0 bases, and 12 bases lay in between. The germline gives CDR1 MNHNY, CDR2 SVGAGI (reference sequence). The DNA for the CDR3 is TGTGCCAGCAGTTACTCGAGCCAGGGGCCCTCCTACGAGCAGTACTTC. Translating gives CASSYSSQGPSYEQYF.

The chain's CDR3 is CASSKGGSGANVLTF. The DNA for the CDR3 is TGTGCCAGCAGCAAGGGAGGGTCTGGGGCCAACGTCCTGACTTTC. V and J are TRBV7-9 and TRBJ2-6; TRBD2 matches 7 bases. The CDR3 covers 15 residues. Trimming cost V 5 bases and J 1 base; bases outside gene matches: 2. Per germline, CDR1 SEHNR and CDR2 FQNEAQ (reference sequence). Drawing the rest from reference TRBV7-9 and TRBJ2-6, the complete variable domain is DTGVSQNPRHKITKRGQNVTFRCDPISEHNRLYWYRQTLGQGPEFLTYFQNEAQLEKSRLLSDRFSAERPKGSFSTLEIQRTEQGDSAMYLCASSKGGSGANVLTFGAGSRLTVL.

This clone was detected only a few times. The rearrangement joins TRBV30 to TRBJ2-1; D may be TRBD2 (6 bases). CDR3 length: 15 residues. Germline CDR1 is GTSNPN and CDR2 is SVGIG (reference sequence). V shed 0 bases and J shed 6 bases, with 15 bases lying between them. CDR3: CAWSVYLRGTNEQFF. The DNA for the CDR3 is TGTGCCTGGAGTGTATACCTCCGGGGGACCAATGAGCAGTTCTTC.

V and J are TRBV21-1 and TRBJ1-4; TRBD1 is taken as the D call from the table, unchecked against the DNA. TRBV21-1 is a pseudogene segment. The CDR3 is 17 amino acids. The CDR3 here is CASSFRTGVATNEKLFF. In DNA, the CDR3 is TGTGCCAGCAGCTTCCGGACAGGGGTCGCAACTAATGAAAAACTGTTTTTT.

The rearrangement links TRBV6-5 to TRBJ1-1, with a weak D call TRBD1 (5 bases). The germline V gene has CDR1 MNHEY and CDR2 SVGAGI. Trimming removed 5 bases at V and 7 bases at J, with 5 bases between. The CDR3 loop spans 10 amino acids. The CDR3 here is CASSGGEAFF. CDR3 coding DNA: TGTGCCAGCAGTGGGGGTGAAGCTTTCTTT.

The chain combines TRBV7-9 with TRBJ1-1; D is unclear. CDR1 is SEHNR, CDR2 FQNEAQ, per germline (reference sequence). Between the trimmed V and J ends, which lost 5 bases and 4 bases, there was a span of 11 bases. The CDR3 covers 13 residues. CDR3 in DNA: TGTGCCAGCAGCCGTGACGTGGCCACTGAAGCTTTCTTT. Protein: CASSRDVATEAFF.

The J gene is TRBJ2-1, the V gene TRBV10-3; D might be TRBD1 (7 bases). The germline CDR1 and CDR2 sequences are ENHRY and SYGVKD. Deletions cut 3 bases from V and 8 bases from J, with 17 bases between. CDR3 length: 15 residues. In DNA form, the CDR3 reads TGTGCCATCAGTGAACCGGGGGTAGGGGGCGATGAGCAGTTCTTC. It translates to CAISEPGVGGDEQFF.

The chain employs TRBV4-1 and TRBJ1-4; TRBD1 aligns across 7 bases. Germline CDR1 MGHRA, CDR2 YSYEKL. The CDR3 totals 14 residues. V shed 4 bases, J shed 4 bases, and the junction held 3 bases outside the gene matches. In nucleotides, the CDR3 is TGCGCCAGCAGCCCCGGGACAGATAATGAAAAACTGTTTTTT. Translation: CASSPGTDNEKLFF.

The rearrangement links TRBV14 to TRBJ1-2, with 9 bases matching TRBD1. The CDR3 has 14 residues. V was clipped by 6 bases and J by 4 bases; unmatched bases: 6. The germline V gene has CDR1 SGHDN and CDR2 FVKESK. The CDR3 spells CASSPTGGVYGYTF. The CDR3 DNA sequence: TGTGCCAGCAGTCCGACAGGGGGTGTCTATGGCTACACCTTC.

J is TRBJ1-2 and V is TRBV6-5; the D is unclear. Trimming removed 2 bases from V and 0 bases from J, with 10 bases in between. Germline V gene sequence: CDR1 MNHEY, CDR2 SVGAGI. The CDR3 runs 15 residues. CDR3 sequence reads: CASSYGALSNYGYTF. The CDR3, as DNA: TGTGCCAGCAGTTACGGAGCCTTATCTAACTATGGCTACACCTTC.

Regarding this clone: A read error is possible here, since a much larger clone lies one base away. Additional DNA sequences in this sample encode the identical CDR3. The chain joins TRBV25-1 to TRBJ2-3, with no clear D. Germline assignment: CDR1 MGHDK and CDR2 SYGVNS. Trimming removed 6 bases from V and 2 bases from J, with 3 bases in between. CDR3 length equals 11 residues. DNA for the CDR3: TGTGCCAGCAGCCTCACAGATACGCAGTATTTT. Its translation is CASSLTDTQYF.

The chain joins TRBV7-6 to TRBJ2-7; 8 nucleotides agree with TRBD1. Germline CDR1 SGHVS, CDR2 FNYEAQ. V trimming: 4 bases; J trimming: 7 bases; junction bases outside the gene matches: 12. This CDR3 has 15 amino acids. As DNA, the CDR3 is TGTGCCAGCAGCTCTCCGGACAGGGATGGTGGGGAGCAGTACTTC. Encoded protein: CASSSPDRDGGEQYF.

This clone was detected only once. The gene calls are TRBV13 and TRBJ1-1, with D perhaps TRBD1 (5 bases). V lost 5 bases and J 1 base, leaving 14 bases between the germline ends. CDR1 PRHDT and CDR2 FYEKMQ come from the germline V gene (reference sequence). The CDR3 sequence is 15 residues long. The CDR3 region is CASSLTTDPNTEAFF. CDR3 in DNA: TGTGCCAGCAGCCTCACGACAGACCCGAACACTGAAGCTTTCTTT.

The chain carries TRBV5-1 and TRBJ2-7; D unclear. V was shortened by 3 bases and J by 3 bases, with 10 bases between the two germline ends. This CDR3 region has 13 residues. CDR1 and CDR2 (germline): SGHRS, YFSETQ. Here the CDR3 reads CASSWRTNYEQYF. The CDR3 DNA follows: TGCGCCAGCAGCTGGCGTACCAACTACGAGCAGTACTTC.

The chain's CDR3 is CASSSLLVEQYF. As DNA, the CDR3 is TGTGCCAGCAGCTCTCTCCTAGTCGAGCAGTACTTC. V and J are TRBV11-2 and TRBJ2-7; D unclear. Germline V gene lookup returns CDR1 SGHAT and CDR2 FQNNGV. V lost 4 bases to trimming and J lost 6 bases, with 10 bases between them. This CDR3 comprises 12 residues.